This passage covers 5 T cell receptor beta chains from one sample sequenced in a study of Graves' ophthalmopathy and Graves' hyperthyroidism. RNA served as the template for amplifying TCR beta CDR3 regions. The workflow started with a first-round RT-PCR run with HTBI primers and then moved on to a second-round multiplex PCR. From the multiplex PCR reads, TCRdb called clonotypes with MiXCR, one entry per CDR3 protein. The sample contains under 400,000 distinct CDR3 sequences, 15% to 20% of which appear only once. Sequencing was done on a sample of peripheral blood. These receptors originate from an adult man with Graves' ophthalmopathy.

In this sample, this clonotype turned up many times. The rearrangement links TRBV5-5 to TRBJ2-7; D is possibly TRBD1 (5 bases). Germline V gives CDR1 SGHKS, CDR2 YYEKEE (reference sequence). This CDR3 region has 15 residues. The V and J ends lost 0 bases and 5 bases respectively, with 15 bases between them. The CDR3 here is CASSLEGRFSHEQYF. DNA of the CDR3: TGTGCCAGCAGCTTGGAGGGGCGCTTTTCCCACGAGCAGTACTTC. Together with reference TRBV5-5 and TRBJ2-7, the CDR3 gives the full variable domain: DAGVTQSPTHLIKTRGQQVTLRCSPISGHKSVSWYQQVLGQGPQFIFQYYEKEERGRGNFPDRFSARQFPNYSSELNVNALLLGDSALYLCASSLEGRFSHEQYFGPGTRLTVT.

This clonotype occurred many times. The chain recombines TRBV5-1 with TRBJ1-1, with D hard to call. The V end lost 0 bases, the J end lost 3 bases, and 6 bases lay between the germline ends. This CDR3 spans 13 amino acids. The germline V gene encodes CDR1 SGHRS and CDR2 YFSETQ. CDR3 nucleotide sequence: TGCGCCAGCAGCTTGGGGCAGCACACTGAAGCTTTCTTT. Protein sequence: CASSLGQHTEAFF.

The sample holds many counts of this clonotype. Germline is not matched at one junction end, which may reflect a read error. The chain combines TRBV30 with TRBJ1-2, with 9 positions matching TRBD1. The CDR3 spans 15 residues. CDR1 and CDR2 (germline): GTSNPN, SVGIG (reference sequence). In nucleotides, the CDR3 is TGTGCGTGGAGGGACAGGGCCTCTCTTAACTATGGCTACACCTTC. Its protein product is CAWRDRASLNYGYTF.

This clonotype was observed a few times. The chain has TRBV11-2 and TRBJ2-2; TRBD1 matches at 9 bases. Germline V gives CDR1 SGHAT, CDR2 FQNNGV. The CDR3 has 16 amino acids. V trimming: 5 bases; J trimming: 6 bases; junction bases outside the gene matches: 10. The CDR3 protein is CASSPVYRGLPGELFF. CDR3 nucleotide sequence: TGTGCCAGCAGCCCCGTTTACAGGGGGCTACCCGGGGAGCTGTTTTTT.

This clonotype was seen repeatedly, ten times or more. The V gene is TRBV7-3, the J gene TRBJ2-2; 11 bases line up with TRBD2. There are 17 residues in the CDR3. CDR1 is SGHTA and CDR2 is FQGTGA in the germline V gene. The ends lost 4 bases at V and 4 bases at J; junction bases unmatched: 8. The CDR3 bases are TGTGCCAGCAGCTCCGGGACTAGCGGAATGGTCACCGGGGAGCTGTTTTTT. Translation gives CASSSGTSGMVTGELFF.